These 3 T cell receptor beta chains originate from one sample sequenced in a study of blood T cell repertoires in COVID-19. Assay used: immunoSEQ multiplex PCR; TCRdb lists only in-frame clones, some missing. Found here are roughly 80,000 clones, around 83% of them singletons; the top ten hold roughly 3.5%. Sequencing input: peripheral blood. The receptors shown here come from a man aged 50-60 years with acute or convalescent COVID-19.

This chain links TRBV4-3 with TRBJ2-3, with 9 bases aligning to TRBD1. Per the germline V gene, CDR1 is LGHNA and CDR2 is YSLEER. CDR3 length equals 15 residues. V trimming: 1 base; J trimming: 6 bases; junction bases outside the gene matches: 5. Here the CDR3 DNA reads TGCGCCAGCAGCCAAGTAACAGGGGGCATGGATACGCAGTATTTT. Translation: CASSQVTGGMDTQYF.

The chain is built from TRBV19 and TRBJ2-5, with 10 nucleotides matching TRBD2. The CDR3 totals 17 residues. V lost 6 bases, J lost 0 bases, and 10 bases stayed unmatched. Germline CDR1 LNHDA, CDR2 SQIVND (reference sequence). The CDR3 here is CASSSVGLAVYQETQYF. The CDR3 coding sequence is TGTGCCAGTAGCTCAGTCGGACTAGCGGTGTACCAAGAGACCCAGTACTTC.

The V and J genes are TRBV4-2 and TRBJ2-1, with D possibly matching TRBD2 (6 bases). The V gene's germline CDR1 is LGHNA and CDR2 YNFKEQ. Trimming took off 1 base at V and 8 bases at J, with 15 bases between the two ends. The CDR3 has 15 residues. The CDR3 loop reads CASSQGNWGVDEQFF. In nucleotides, the CDR3 is TGTGCCAGCAGCCAAGGGAATTGGGGGGTGGATGAGCAGTTCTTC.